This paragraph reports one TCR beta chain. This entry belongs to a study of blood T cell repertoires in COVID-19. The overall study: Samples taken during acute and convalescent COVID-19 were collected in the United States, Italy and Spain. T cells, B-cell-depleted T cells, or PBMCs supplied cDNA or gDNA.

In the source study's methods: Amplified reference gene primers provided the basis for estimating nucleated cell counts. The assay was immunoSEQ multiplex PCR, and TCRdb's table has in-frame clones only and misses some. Clone size and V and J calls were adopted from that table, with D and trimming inferred from the DNA. This sample has about 60,000 clones, with approximately 80% found just once. Germline values: CDR1 SGHTA, CDR2 FQGNSA. CDR3 size: 14 residues. Trimming removed 1 base from V and 5 bases from J, with 11 bases in between. The source of this sequence is a human donor in a cohort sampled during active COVID-19. The chain uses TRBV7-2 and TRBJ1-2, with a possible D match to TRBD1 (5 bases). Material for sequencing was peripheral blood. Here the CDR3 reads CASSLDRFGYGYTF. CDR3 coding DNA: TGTGCCAGCAGCTTAGACAGGTTCGGATATGGCTACACCTTC. Combining the CDR3 with reference TRBV7-2 and TRBJ1-2 gives the whole variable domain GAGVSQSPSNKVTEKGKDVELRCDPISGHTALYWYRQSLGQGLEFLIYFQGNSAPDKSGLPSDRFSAERTGGSVSTLTIQRTQQEDSAVYLCASSLDRFGYGYTFGSGTRLTVV.